The 17 T cell receptor beta chains below were found in one sample sequenced in a study of technical replicates of blood from several donors. Assay: immunoSEQ multiplex PCR; the TCRdb copy retains only in-frame clones and omits some. This sample carries more than 95,000 clones, roughly 96% of them seen once, and the ten largest clones take roughly 0.19%. The sample taken for sequencing was T cells isolated from PBMCs. These receptors were obtained from a human donor in good health.

This chain joins TRBV6-1 and TRBJ2-7; 9 bases are a match to TRBD1. Germline lookup yields CDR1 MNHNS and CDR2 SASEGT. CDR3 length: 15 residues. The ends lost 2 bases at V and 5 bases at J; junction bases unmatched: 7. The CDR3 coding sequence is TGTGCCAGCAGTGAATCGCTTCGGACAGGGGACGAGCAGTACTTC. This codes for CASSESLRTGDEQYF.

The rearrangement joins TRBV28 to TRBJ2-4; D is uncertain. The CDR3 covers 11 residues. Germline loops: CDR1 MDHEN, CDR2 SYDVKM. V was trimmed by 3 bases and J by 8 bases, leaving 5 bases between them. The CDR3 loop reads CASSFADIQYF. The CDR3 DNA reads TGTGCCAGCAGTTTTGCGGACATTCAGTACTTC. Supplemented by reference TRBV28 and TRBJ2-4, the full variable domain reads DVKVTQSSRYLVKRTGEKVFLECVQDMDHENMFWYRQDPGLGLRLIYFSYDVKMKEKGDIPEGYSVSREKKERFSLILESASTNQTSMYLCASSFADIQYFGAGTRLSVL.

In nucleotides, the CDR3 is TGTGCCAGCAGGGGAAGCGGGAGCACAGATACGCAGTATTTT. This codes for CASRGSGSTDTQYF. The chain has TRBV28 and TRBJ2-3, with D maybe TRBD2 (6 bases). V was trimmed by 6 bases and J by 0 bases, leaving 10 bases between them. The CDR3 has 14 residues. CDR1 and CDR2 from the germline V gene are MDHEN and SYDVKM.

V is TRBV11-1 and J is TRBJ1-1; the D gene is possibly TRBD1 (6 bases). Trimming left V 1 base short and J 6 bases short, with 24 bases between. The CDR3 is 18 residues long. Germline CDR1 SGHAT, CDR2 FQDESV (reference sequence). The CDR3 DNA sequence: TGTGCCAGCAGCTTAGTTCGAGTTGGGGGGGGCACCATCTCTGAAGCTTTCTTT. Residues: CASSLVRVGGGTISEAFF.

The chain uses TRBV9 and TRBJ2-7; 8 bases line up with TRBD2. With 9 bases clipped from V and 6 bases from J, the junction kept 23 bases outside the gene matches. This CDR3 has 17 residues. CDR1 is SGDLS, CDR2 YYNGEE, per germline. CDR3 bases: TGTGCCACCTTTGCCGGGGGGTTAGCGGGGAACCTCTCCGAGCAGTACTTC. Translating it yields CATFAGGLAGNLSEQYF.

The rearrangement uses TRBV10-3 and TRBJ2-7; 8 positions match TRBD1. CDR3 size: 13 residues. The junction had 3 bases not matched to a gene; V was cut back by 5 bases and J by 3 bases. Germline V gives CDR1 ENHRY, CDR2 SYGVKD. The CDR3 nucleotides are TGTGCCATCAGTCAGGGGGCAGACTACGAGCAGTACTTC. Its translation: CAISQGADYEQYF.

The chain uses TRBV27 and TRBJ2-7; 8 bases agree with TRBD1. Germline V gives CDR1 MNHEY, CDR2 SMNVEV (reference sequence). The CDR3 extends over 14 amino acids. V shed 4 bases and J 2 bases; nucleotides not matched to a gene: 4. In DNA, the CDR3 is TGTGCCAGCAGTTCAGGACAGGGTGCCTACGAGCAGTACTTC. Amino acids: CASSSGQGAYEQYF.

Comment on this clone: Germline and junction disagree at one end, which may indicate a read error. This chain uses TRBV6-5 with TRBJ2-7; 12 bases are shared with TRBD1. This CDR3 spans 12 amino acids. Germline values: CDR1 MNHEY, CDR2 SVGAGI. The CDR3 loop reads CASSWDRGLESF. Here the CDR3 DNA reads TGTGCCAGCAGCTGGGACAGGGGGCTAGAGAGCTTC.

This chain links TRBV2 with TRBJ2-3, with D tentatively TRBD1 (5 bases). V was trimmed by 5 bases and J by 1 base, leaving 13 bases between them. Germline V lookup: CDR1 SNHLY, CDR2 FYNNEI. The CDR3 spans 15 residues. The CDR3 region is CASSPGQDRTDTQYF. In nucleotides, the CDR3 is TGTGCCAGCAGTCCCGGACAAGACCGCACAGATACGCAGTATTTT.

V is TRBV9 and J is TRBJ2-1, with D tentatively TRBD2 (6 bases). The V and J ends lost 3 bases and 0 bases respectively, with 10 bases between them. CDR3 size: 15 residues. Germline V CDR1 and CDR2: SGDLS, YYNGEE. The chain's CDR3 is CASSETSSSYNEQFF. CDR3 sequence (DNA): TGTGCCAGCAGCGAAACTAGCAGCTCCTACAATGAGCAGTTCTTC.

V and J are TRBV14 and TRBJ1-2; 7 bases align to TRBD1. Germline V CDR1 and CDR2: SGHDN, FVKESK. The CDR3 covers 13 residues. Germline trimming cut 1 base from V and 6 bases from J; bases unmatched to any gene: 2. The CDR3 DNA is TGTGCCAGCAGCCAAGTTGGGACAGATGGCTACACCTTC. Protein: CASSQVGTDGYTF. Full variable domain (missing parts from reference TRBV14 and TRBJ1-2): EAGVTQFPSHSVIEKGQTVTLRCDPISGHDNLYWYRRVMGKEIKFLLHFVKESKQDESGMPNNRFLAERTGGTYSTLKVQPAELEDSGVYFCASSQVGTDGYTFGSGTRLTVV.

This chain connects TRBV5-1 to TRBJ2-5; 7 bases line up with TRBD2. Per germline, CDR1 SGHRS and CDR2 YFSETQ. The ends lost 4 bases at V and 1 base at J; junction bases unmatched: 7. The CDR3 runs to 15 residues. The CDR3 DNA sequence: TGCGCCAGCAGCCCCAGCGGGATGTCCCAAGAGACCCAGTACTTC. This gives the protein CASSPSGMSQETQYF.

The chain is built from TRBV7-6 and TRBJ1-4; possibly TRBD1 for D (6 bases). Trimming left V 5 bases short and J 6 bases short, with 16 bases between. The CDR3 sequence is 15 residues long. The germline V gene encodes CDR1 SGHVS and CDR2 FNYEAQ. CDR3 loop: CASSPAAGAYEKLFF. The CDR3 nucleotides read TGTGCCAGCAGCCCCGCGGCAGGGGCGTATGAAAAACTGTTTTTT.

The V gene is TRBV2, the J gene TRBJ1-5; D gene ambiguous. This CDR3 contains 15 residues. Germline V gene sequence: CDR1 SNHLY, CDR2 FYNNEI. Trimming removed 5 bases from V and 4 bases from J, with 15 bases in between. The DNA of the CDR3 is TGTGCCAGCAGTTCCGGGAGACCAGAGAATCAGCCCCAGCATTTT. This encodes CASSSGRPENQPQHF.

The chain joins TRBV7-9 to TRBJ1-1; 8 bases map to TRBD1. The CDR3 consists of 16 residues. V was pared by 0 bases and J by 1 base, with 4 bases of the junction left unmatched. CDR1 and CDR2 (germline): SEHNR, FQNEAQ (reference sequence). The CDR3 spells CASSLAWGQANTEAFF. In DNA, the CDR3 is TGTGCCAGCAGCTTAGCCTGGGGACAGGCGAACACTGAAGCTTTCTTT. The full variable domain, with the rest looked up from reference TRBV7-9 and TRBJ1-1, is DTGVSQNPRHKITKRGQNVTFRCDPISEHNRLYWYRQTLGQGPEFLTYFQNEAQLEKSRLLSDRFSAERPKGSFSTLEIQRTEQGDSAMYLCASSLAWGQANTEAFFGQGTRLTVV.

The CDR3 DNA follows: TGTGCCAGCAGTTCGGGACTAGCGGGAGTCGCTAACGAGCAGTACTTC. This gives the protein CASSSGLAGVANEQYF. The rearrangement links TRBV27 to TRBJ2-7; 14 positions match TRBD2. The ends lost 4 bases at V and 5 bases at J; junction bases unmatched: 7. This CDR3 is built from 16 residues. Germline values: CDR1 MNHEY, CDR2 SMNVEV (reference sequence).

This sequence joins TRBV6-5 and TRBJ2-3; tentative D call: TRBD2 (6 bases). Per the germline V gene, CDR1 is MNHEY and CDR2 is SVGAGI. The CDR3 loop spans 15 amino acids. V was cut by 0 bases and J by 4 bases, with 11 bases left in between. The CDR3 sequence: CASSYSLLAADTQYF. The CDR3, as DNA: TGTGCCAGCAGTTACTCGCTACTAGCCGCAGATACGCAGTATTTT.